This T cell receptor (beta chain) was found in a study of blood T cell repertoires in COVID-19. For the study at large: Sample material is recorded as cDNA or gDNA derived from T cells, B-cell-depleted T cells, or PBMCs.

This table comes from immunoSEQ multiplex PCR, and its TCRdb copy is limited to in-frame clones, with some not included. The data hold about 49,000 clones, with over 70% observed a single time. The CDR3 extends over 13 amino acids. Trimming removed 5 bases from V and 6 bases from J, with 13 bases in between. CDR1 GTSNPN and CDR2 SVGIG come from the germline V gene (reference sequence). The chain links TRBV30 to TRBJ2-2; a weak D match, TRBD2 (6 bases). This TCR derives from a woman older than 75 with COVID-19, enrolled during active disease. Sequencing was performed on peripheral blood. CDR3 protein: CAWGDSAAGELFF. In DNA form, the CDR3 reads TGTGCCTGGGGGGACTCGGCGGCCGGGGAGCTGTTTTTT.